Listed below are T cell receptor beta chains from one sample, sequenced in a study of T-cell reconstitution after alpha-beta-depleted transplantation in children. TCRdb recomputed calls from the PCR reads with MiXCR, one row per CDR3 protein. The sample lists approximately 1,000,000 distinct CDR3 sequences, about 30% occurring once. Here the sequenced sample was PBMCs, mostly from graft donor cells, taken 360 days after TCRalphabeta/CD19-depleted stem cell transplant. Source of these receptors: a boy under three years old who had a stem cell transplant for SCID, so the T cells may come from the graft donor. CDR3s include the opening cysteine and the closing phenylalanine or tryptophan. A D gene is named only where the DNA matches it firmly. Clone sizes are given selectively: once, few, many, or a class where the clone is expanded.

clone_size: few; d_call: -; v_call: TRBV3-1; j_call: TRBJ1-1; cdr3_aa: CASSPLRDGARAFF; cdr3_nt: TGTGCCAGCAGCCCCTTAAGAGACGGGGCACGAGCTTTCTTT
clone_size: few; d_call: TRBD1; v_call: TRBV15; j_call: TRBJ2-1; cdr3_aa: CATSRDWGQPRYEQFF; cdr3_nt: TGTGCCACCAGCAGAGATTGGGGACAGCCTAGGTATGAGCAGTTCTTC
clone_size: -; d_call: -; v_call: TRBV28; j_call: TRBJ2-7; cdr3_aa: CASSLRQLYSYEQYF; cdr3_nt: TGTGCCAGCAGTCTCAGACAGTTATACTCCTACGAGCAGTACTTC
clone_size: -; d_call: -; v_call: TRBV19; j_call: TRBJ2-1; cdr3_aa: CASSHGGSYNEQFF; cdr3_nt: TGTGCCAGTAGCCATGGGGGGTCCTACAATGAGCAGTTCTTC
clone_size: -; d_call: -; v_call: TRBV11-1; j_call: TRBJ2-3; cdr3_aa: CASSEDRGDTQYF; cdr3_nt: TGTGCCAGCAGCGAGGACAGAGGAGATACGCAGTATTTT
clone_size: -; d_call: -; v_call: TRBV12-3/TRBV12-4; j_call: TRBJ2-7; cdr3_aa: CASSLAGQRNDEQYF; cdr3_nt: TGTGCCAGCAGTTTAGCGGGACAAAGGAATGACGAGCAGTACTTC
clone_size: -; d_call: -; v_call: TRBV12-3/TRBV12-4; j_call: TRBJ1-5; cdr3_aa: CASSPEGAQPQHF; cdr3_nt: TGTGCCAGCAGTCCAGAAGGGGCGCAGCCCCAGCATTTT
clone_size: -; d_call: -; v_call: TRBV5-1; j_call: TRBJ2-1; cdr3_aa: CASSLVSTSPGMGEQFF; cdr3_nt: TGCGCCAGCAGCTTGGTGTCCACTAGCCCGGGTATGGGTGAGCAGTTCTTC
clone_size: -; d_call: -; v_call: TRBV12-3/TRBV12-4; j_call: TRBJ1-2; cdr3_aa: CASSQGRDSYTF; cdr3_nt: TGTGCCAGCAGTCAGGGCCGAGACTCCTACACCTTC
clone_size: few; d_call: -; v_call: TRBV29-1; j_call: TRBJ1-4; cdr3_aa: CSVQGQDEKLFF; cdr3_nt: TGCAGCGTTCAGGGGCAAGATGAAAAACTGTTTTTT
clone_size: -; d_call: -; v_call: TRBV12-3/TRBV12-4; j_call: TRBJ2-5; cdr3_aa: CASSAGAAQETQYF; cdr3_nt: TGTGCCAGCAGTGCGGGGGCCGCTCAAGAGACCCAGTACTTC
clone_size: few; d_call: -; v_call: TRBV12-3/TRBV12-4; j_call: TRBJ2-4; cdr3_aa: CASSPGGKENIQYF; cdr3_nt: TGTGCCAGCAGCCCCGGCGGGAAAGAAAACATTCAGTACTTC
clone_size: -; d_call: -; v_call: TRBV12-3/TRBV12-4; j_call: TRBJ2-3; cdr3_aa: CASRPKGLSTDTQYF; cdr3_nt: TGTGCCAGCAGACCCAAGGGCCTGAGCACAGATACGCAGTATTTT
clone_size: many; d_call: -; v_call: TRBV5-1; j_call: TRBJ1-2; cdr3_aa: CASGFPYGYTF; cdr3_nt: TGCGCCAGCGGTTTTCCCTATGGCTACACCTTC
clone_size: -; d_call: -; v_call: TRBV20-1; j_call: TRBJ2-7; cdr3_aa: CSARGLREALSAAQYF; cdr3_nt: TGCAGTGCTAGAGGGTTGAGAGAGGCACTTAGCGCAGCGCAGTACTTC
clone_size: few; d_call: TRBD1; v_call: TRBV5-1; j_call: TRBJ2-1; cdr3_aa: CASSLGSGTGARNEQFF; cdr3_nt: TGCGCCAGCAGCTTAGGGTCCGGGACAGGGGCGAGGAATGAGCAGTTCTTC
clone_size: few; d_call: TRBD2; v_call: TRBV15; j_call: TRBJ2-1; cdr3_aa: CATSRDLALAGSYNEQFF; cdr3_nt: TGTGCCACCAGCAGAGATCTGGCCCTAGCGGGTTCCTACAATGAGCAGTTCTTC
clone_size: few; d_call: TRBD1; v_call: TRBV29-1; j_call: TRBJ2-5; cdr3_aa: CSVEEGTGGLWETQYF; cdr3_nt: TGCAGCGTTGAAGAGGGGACAGGGGGCCTATGGGAGACCCAGTACTTC
clone_size: few; d_call: -; v_call: TRBV7-2; j_call: TRBJ2-7; cdr3_aa: CASSLTWGWAYEQYF; cdr3_nt: TGTGCCAGCAGCTTAACCTGGGGGTGGGCCTACGAGCAGTACTTC
clone_size: few; d_call: -; v_call: TRBV7-9; j_call: TRBJ2-1; cdr3_aa: CASSLRDVNNEQFF; cdr3_nt: TGTGCCAGCAGCTTGCGGGACGTAAACAATGAGCAGTTCTTC
clone_size: few; d_call: -; v_call: TRBV3-1; j_call: TRBJ2-1; cdr3_aa: CASSHISGLYNEQFF; cdr3_nt: TGTGCCAGCAGCCATATTAGCGGTCTTTACAATGAGCAGTTCTTC
clone_size: few; d_call: -; v_call: TRBV12-3/TRBV12-4; j_call: TRBJ2-1; cdr3_aa: CASSFWGRTYNEQFF; cdr3_nt: TGTGCCAGCAGTTTTTGGGGAAGGACCTACAATGAGCAGTTCTTC
clone_size: few; d_call: -; v_call: TRBV12-3/TRBV12-4; j_call: TRBJ2-1; cdr3_aa: CASSLFPGEGAHNEQFF; cdr3_nt: TGTGCCAGCAGTTTATTTCCAGGGGAAGGGGCCCACAATGAGCAGTTCTTC
clone_size: -; d_call: -; v_call: TRBV29-1; j_call: TRBJ1-2; cdr3_aa: CSVPTGLYGYTF; cdr3_nt: TGCAGCGTTCCAACAGGGCTCTATGGCTACACCTTC
clone_size: -; d_call: -; v_call: TRBV4-2; j_call: TRBJ1-1; cdr3_aa: CASSIGGEANTEAFF; cdr3_nt: TGTGCCAGCAGCATTGGGGGCGAGGCCAACACTGAAGCTTTCTTT
clone_size: many; d_call: TRBD1; v_call: TRBV12-5; j_call: TRBJ1-1; cdr3_aa: CASGPGDRGYTEAFF; cdr3_nt: TGTGCTAGTGGTCCCGGGGACAGGGGCTACACTGAAGCTTTCTTT
clone_size: -; d_call: -; v_call: TRBV19; j_call: TRBJ1-5; cdr3_aa: CASKDGGSPQHF; cdr3_nt: TGTGCCAGTAAGGACGGGGGATCGCCCCAGCATTTT